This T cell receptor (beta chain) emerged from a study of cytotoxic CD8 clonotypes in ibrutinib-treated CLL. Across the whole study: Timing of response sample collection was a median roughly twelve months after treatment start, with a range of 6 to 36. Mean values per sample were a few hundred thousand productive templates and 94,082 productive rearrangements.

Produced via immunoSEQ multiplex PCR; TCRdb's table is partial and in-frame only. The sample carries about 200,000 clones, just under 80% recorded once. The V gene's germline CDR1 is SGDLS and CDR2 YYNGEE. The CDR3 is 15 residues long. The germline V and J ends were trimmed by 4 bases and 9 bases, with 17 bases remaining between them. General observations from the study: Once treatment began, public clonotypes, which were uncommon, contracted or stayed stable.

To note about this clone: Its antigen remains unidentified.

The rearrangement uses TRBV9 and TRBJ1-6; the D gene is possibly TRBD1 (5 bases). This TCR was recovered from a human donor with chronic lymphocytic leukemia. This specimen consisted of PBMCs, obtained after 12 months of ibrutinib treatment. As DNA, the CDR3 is TGTGCCAGCAGCTCCGGGGTTGGGGACGGTTCACCCCTCCACTTT. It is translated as CASSSGVGDGSPLHF.